This T cell receptor (beta chain) comes out of a study of siplizumab effects on memory and regulatory T cells. Notes on the study in general: Of the proliferating CD4+ or CD8+ clones, roughly 80-95% lacked a naive or memory phenotype that could be assigned. Naive T cells appeared more varied than memory cells and looked like key alloresponse contributors.

The CDR3 is 15 residues long. Germline values: CDR1 MDHEN, CDR2 SYDVKM. The V gene end was trimmed by 2 bases and the J gene end by 6 bases; junction bases not matched to a gene: 8. With regard to this clone: Its antigen is not identified.

Here immunoSEQ multiplex PCR was the method, and the copy in TCRdb shows in-frame clones only, minus some. Of roughly 92,000 clones in the sample, roughly 94% are singletons; the top ten hold 0.3%. This receptor was obtained from a human donor in good health. This sequence joins TRBV28 and TRBJ2-5, with 8 bases identical to TRBD2. The sequenced material came from non-Treg CD4+ T cells sorted from blood. For the CDR3, the DNA is TGTGCCAGCAGTTTAGGCGGGGGGCGGACGAAGACCCAGTACTTC. Its protein product is CASSLGGGRTKTQYF. Full variable domain (rest looked up from reference TRBV28 and TRBJ2-5): DVKVTQSSRYLVKRTGEKVFLECVQDMDHENMFWYRQDPGLGLRLIYFSYDVKMKEKGDIPEGYSVSREKKERFSLILESASTNQTSMYLCASSLGGGRTKTQYFGPGTRLLVL.